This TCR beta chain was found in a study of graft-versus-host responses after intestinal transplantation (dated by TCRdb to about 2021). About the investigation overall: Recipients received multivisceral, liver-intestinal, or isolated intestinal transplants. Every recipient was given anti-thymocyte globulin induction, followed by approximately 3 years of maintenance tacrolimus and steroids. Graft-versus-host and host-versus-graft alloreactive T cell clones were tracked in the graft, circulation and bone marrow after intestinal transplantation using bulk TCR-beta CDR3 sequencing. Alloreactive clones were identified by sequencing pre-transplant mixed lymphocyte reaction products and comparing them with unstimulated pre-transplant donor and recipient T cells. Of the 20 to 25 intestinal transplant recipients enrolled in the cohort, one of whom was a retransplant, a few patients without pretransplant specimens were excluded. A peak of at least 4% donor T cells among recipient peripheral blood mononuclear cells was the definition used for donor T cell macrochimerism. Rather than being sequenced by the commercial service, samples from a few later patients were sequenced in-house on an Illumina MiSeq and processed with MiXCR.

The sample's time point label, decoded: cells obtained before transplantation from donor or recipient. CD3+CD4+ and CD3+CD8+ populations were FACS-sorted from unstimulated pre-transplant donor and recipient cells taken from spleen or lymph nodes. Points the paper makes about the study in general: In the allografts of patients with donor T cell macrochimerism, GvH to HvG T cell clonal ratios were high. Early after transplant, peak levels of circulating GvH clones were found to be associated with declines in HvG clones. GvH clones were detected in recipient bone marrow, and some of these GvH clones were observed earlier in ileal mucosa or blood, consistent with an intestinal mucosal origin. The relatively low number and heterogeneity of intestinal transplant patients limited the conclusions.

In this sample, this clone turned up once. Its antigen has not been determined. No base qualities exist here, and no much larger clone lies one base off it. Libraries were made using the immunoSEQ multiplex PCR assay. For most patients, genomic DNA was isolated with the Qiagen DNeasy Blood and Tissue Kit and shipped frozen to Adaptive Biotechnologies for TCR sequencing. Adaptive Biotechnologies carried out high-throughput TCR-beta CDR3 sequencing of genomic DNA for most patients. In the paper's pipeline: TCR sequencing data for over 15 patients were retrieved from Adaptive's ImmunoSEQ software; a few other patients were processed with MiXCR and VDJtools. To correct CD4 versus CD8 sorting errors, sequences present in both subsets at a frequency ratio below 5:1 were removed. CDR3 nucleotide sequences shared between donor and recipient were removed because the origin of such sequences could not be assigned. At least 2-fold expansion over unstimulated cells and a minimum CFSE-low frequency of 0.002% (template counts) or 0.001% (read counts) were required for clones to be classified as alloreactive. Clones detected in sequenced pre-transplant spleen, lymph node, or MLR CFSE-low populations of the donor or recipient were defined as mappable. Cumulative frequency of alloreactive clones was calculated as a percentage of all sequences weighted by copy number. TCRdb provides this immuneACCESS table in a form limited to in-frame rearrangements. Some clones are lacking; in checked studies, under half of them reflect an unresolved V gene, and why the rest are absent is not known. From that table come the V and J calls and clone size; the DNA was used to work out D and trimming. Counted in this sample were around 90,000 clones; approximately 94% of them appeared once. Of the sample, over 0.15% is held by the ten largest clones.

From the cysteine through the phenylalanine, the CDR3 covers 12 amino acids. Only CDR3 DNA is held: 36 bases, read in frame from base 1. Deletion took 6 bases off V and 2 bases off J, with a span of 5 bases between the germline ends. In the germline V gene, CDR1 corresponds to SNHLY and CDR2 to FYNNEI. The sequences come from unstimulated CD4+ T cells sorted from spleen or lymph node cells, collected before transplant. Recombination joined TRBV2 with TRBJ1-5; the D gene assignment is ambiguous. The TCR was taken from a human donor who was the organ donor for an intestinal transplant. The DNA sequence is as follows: TGTGCCAGCAGAGTGGGCAATCAGCCCCAGCATTTT. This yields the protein CASRVGNQPQHF.